One and the same sample provided the 5 T cell receptor beta chains below, sequenced in a study of CD4 T cells in relation to SARS-CoV-2 and coronaviruses. Repertoires were generated with immunoSEQ multiplex PCR, while TCRdb's copy carries only in-frame clones and drops some. Of about 68,000 clones detected, approximately 93% appear once; the ten largest clones hold around 0.21%. CD4+ T cells from unexposed donors were obtained before the COVID-19 pandemic (2011-2018). The specimen was naive CD4+ T cells from PBMCs. Indicated subset: naive CD4+ T cells isolated by negative enrichment. Source of these receptors: a human donor in good health.

V is TRBV24-1 and J is TRBJ2-6, with D hard to call. Germline V gene data show CDR1 as KGHDR and CDR2 as SFDVKD. Trimming took 9 bases from V and 0 from J, leaving 14 bases between them. The CDR3 is 16 amino acids. This CDR3 is CATAGPPNSGANVLTF. The CDR3, as DNA: TGTGCCACCGCTGGACCACCGAACTCTGGGGCCAACGTCCTGACTTTC.

V and J are TRBV11-3 and TRBJ2-3; D possibly matches TRBD1 or TRBD2 (5 bases each). The CDR3 is 14 amino acids. Germline V gene lookup returns CDR1 SGHNT and CDR2 YENEEA. The germline V and J ends were trimmed by 10 bases and 1 base, with 15 bases remaining between them. The CDR3 DNA reads as TGTGCCACCCCCTTGGTGGGGGGCACAGATACGCAGTATTTT. It translates to CATPLVGGTDTQYF.

The chain is built from TRBV9 and TRBJ1-4; maybe TRBD1 (6 bases). The CDR3 length is 14 residues. Germline lookup yields CDR1 SGDLS and CDR2 YYNGEE. Trimming took off 7 bases at V and 5 bases at J, with 15 bases between the two ends. The CDR3, as DNA: TGTGCCAGCGGAAAAGGGGGTGGAAATGAAAAACTGTTTTTT. Its protein is CASGKGGGNEKLFF. Full variable domain (rest looked up from reference TRBV9 and TRBJ1-4): DSGVTQTPKHLITATGQRVTLRCSPRSGDLSVYWYQQSLDQGLQFLIQYYNGEERAKGNILERFSAQQFPDLHSELNLSSLELGDSALYFCASGKGGGNEKLFFGSGTQLSVL.

V gene TRBV7-9 combines with J gene TRBJ2-3; D possibly corresponds to TRBD2 (7 bases). Germline values: CDR1 SEHNR, CDR2 FQNEAQ (reference sequence). The CDR3 has 16 residues. Deletions cut 5 bases from V and 3 bases from J, with 18 bases between. The CDR3 is CASSPQGGAGTDTQYF. The CDR3 DNA reads TGTGCCAGCAGCCCCCAAGGGGGGGCCGGGACAGATACGCAGTATTTT.

The chain has TRBV7-9 and TRBJ2-2; tentative D call: TRBD1 (6 bases). The CDR3 length is 15 residues. Trimming shortened V by 5 bases and J by 4 bases, and 14 bases separated the two germline ends. The germline CDR1 and CDR2 sequences are SEHNR and FQNEAQ (reference sequence). CDR3 amino acids: CASSSTTGFTGELFF. CDR3 nucleotide sequence: TGTGCCAGCAGCAGTACTACAGGGTTCACCGGGGAGCTGTTTTTT.